One and the same sample provided the 18 T cell receptor beta chains below, sequenced in a study of regulatory T cells in long-lasting Graves disease. The time point denotes: newly diagnosed GD, antithyroid drugs for less than 3 months. RNA extracted from PBMCs served as the sequencing template. Relying on iRepertoire HTBI primers and Arm-PCR of CDR3 regions, the team built TCR beta libraries. Via MiXCR, TCRdb re-called the multiplex PCR reads, giving one row per CDR3 protein. The data show about 240,000 distinct CDR3 sequences, with 20% to 25% seen just once and 14% held by the top ten. Here the sequenced sample was peripheral blood mononuclear cells (PBMCs), taken at new diagnosis, from a patient treated with antithyroid drugs. The source of these receptors is a female donor with Graves disease.

Regarding this clonotype: A far bigger clonotype differs at one base, so this is likely a read error. The J gene is TRBJ2-1, the V gene TRBV6-1, with 11 bases aligning to TRBD1. The germline V gene has CDR1 MNHNS and CDR2 SASEGT. CDR3 length equals 13 residues. The junction had 4 bases not matched to a gene; V was cut back by 5 bases and J by 10 bases. DNA of the CDR3: TGTGCCAGCAGTACCGGGACAGGGGGAGAGCAGTTCTTC. It yields the protein CASSTGTGGEQFF.

The chain recombines TRBV7-2 with TRBJ1-2; TRBD1 matches at 7 bases. V dropped 5 bases and J dropped 0; count of bases not matched to a gene: 6. Germline lookup yields CDR1 SGHTA and CDR2 FQGNSA. The CDR3 spans 15 residues. CDR3 sequence: CASSKTGTTNYGYTF. The CDR3 DNA reads as TGTGCCAGCAGCAAGACAGGGACAACTAACTATGGCTACACCTTC. The full variable domain, in which reference TRBV7-2 and TRBJ1-2 provide the parts outside the CDR3, is GAGVSQSPSNKVTEKGKDVELRCDPISGHTALYWYRQSLGQGLEFLIYFQGNSAPDKSGLPSDRFSAERTGGSVSTLTIQRTQQEDSAVYLCASSKTGTTNYGYTFGSGTRLTVV.

This clonotype was seen ten or more times. V usage is TRBV27 and J usage is TRBJ2-7, with 8 bases lining up with TRBD2. CDR1 MNHEY and CDR2 SMNVEV come from the germline V gene (reference sequence). The CDR3 has 13 amino acids. The ends lost 6 bases at V and 6 bases at J; junction bases unmatched: 7. In DNA form, the CDR3 reads TGTGCCAGCAGACTCGTCGGGGGGGGCGAGCAGTACTTC. This translates into CASRLVGGGEQYF.

This clonotype was detected many times. The J gene is TRBJ2-1, the V gene TRBV20-1, with D unresolved. Germline V lookup: CDR1 DFQATT, CDR2 SNEGSKA (reference sequence). The CDR3 totals 11 residues. DNA for the CDR3: TGCAGGGGGATATCCTACAATGAGCAGTTCTTC. Translation gives CRGISYNEQFF.

Concerning this clonotype itself: Given a far larger clone just one base away, this is likely a sequencing read error. This chain joins TRBV6-1 and TRBJ2-1; perhaps TRBD2 as D (6 bases). Trimming removed 6 bases from V and 1 base from J, with 10 bases in between. The CDR3 is 14 amino acids. Per the germline V gene, CDR1 is MNHNS and CDR2 is SASEGT. This chain's CDR3 is CASSPGTSYNEQFF. DNA for the CDR3: TGTGCCAGCAGCCCCGGGACTTCCTACAATGAGCAGTTCTTC.

The gene calls are TRBV11-2 and TRBJ2-7; 7 positions match TRBD2. Germline values: CDR1 SGHAT, CDR2 FQNNGV. This CDR3 has 15 amino acids. V gave up 1 base and J gave up 6 bases; unmatched junction bases: 9. CDR3 nucleotide sequence: TGTGCCAGCAGCTTAGTCGGGGGAGGGCCCCGCGAGCAGTACTTC. Protein product: CASSLVGGGPREQYF.

This clonotype was counted once. V is TRBV10-3 and J is TRBJ2-2; D is unresolved. Germline V gene data show CDR1 as ENHRY and CDR2 as SYGVKD. The CDR3 loop spans 14 amino acids. With 4 bases removed from V and 0 bases from J, the gap between germline ends came to 6 bases. For the CDR3, the DNA is TGTGCCATCAGTGGGACCGCGAACACCGGGGAGCTGTTTTTT. Its translation: CAISGTANTGELFF.

This clonotype was seen only a few times. The rearrangement links TRBV5-4 to TRBJ1-6; 8 nucleotides line up with TRBD1. After removal of 2 bases from V and 10 bases from J, the junction contained 5 bases not matched to a gene. The CDR3 has 14 residues. Germline V gene data show CDR1 as SGHNT and CDR2 as YYREEE (reference sequence). The CDR3 is CASSLNRGISPLHF. The CDR3 bases are TGTGCCAGCAGCTTAAACAGGGGGATATCACCCCTCCACTTT.

This clonotype was detected ten times or more. This chain uses TRBV2 with TRBJ1-5; D uncertain. CDR3 length: 13 residues. From germline, CDR1 is SNHLY and CDR2 FYNNEI. The germline V and J ends were trimmed by 4 bases and 7 bases, with 11 bases remaining between them. The CDR3 DNA sequence: TGTGCCAGCAGTGTGGAGGGCCCCCAGCCCCAGCATTTT. Protein sequence: CASSVEGPQPQHF.

This clonotype was found many times. J is TRBJ2-2 and V is TRBV12-3 or TRBV12-4; 11 nucleotides line up with TRBD2. The CDR3 is made up of 16 amino acids. V was pared by 5 bases and J by 4 bases, with 6 bases of the junction left unmatched. The CDR3 loop is CASSIGSGRATGELFF. The CDR3 DNA reads TGTGCCAGCAGTATCGGTAGCGGGAGGGCCACCGGGGAGCTGTTTTTT.

This clonotype was detected only a few times. The chain joins TRBV15 to TRBJ2-1; D uncertain. CDR1 is LNHNV and CDR2 is YYDKDF in the germline V gene (reference sequence). V was trimmed by 5 bases and J by 0 bases, leaving 11 bases between them. The CDR3 is 15 residues long. CDR3 region: CATSGRSSSYNEQFF. The CDR3 coding sequence is TGTGCCACCAGCGGAAGGAGCAGCTCCTACAATGAGCAGTTCTTC. Supplemented by reference TRBV15 and TRBJ2-1, the full variable domain reads DAMVIQNPRYQVTQFGKPVTLSCSQTLNHNVMYWYQQKSSQAPKLLFHYYDKDFNNEADTPDNFQSRRPNTSFCFLDIRSPGLGDTAMYLCATSGRSSSYNEQFFGPGTRLTVL.

V and J are TRBV12-3 or TRBV12-4 and TRBJ1-4; 12 positions agree with TRBD1. With V trimmed by 5 bases and J by 7 bases, 14 bases remained unmatched. The CDR3 has 18 residues. CDR3 bases: TGTGCCAGCAGTCCCCAGCCGGGACAGGGGGCGGGGAGTGAAAAACTGTTTTTT. The encoded protein is CASSPQPGQGAGSEKLFF.

This clonotype was observed at least ten times. The chain links TRBV7-8 to TRBJ2-5, with a tentative D call TRBD1 (6 bases). Looked up from germline, CDR1 is SGHVS and CDR2 is FQNEAQ. Trimming took off 5 bases at V and 5 bases at J, with 18 bases between the two ends. CDR3 length: 15 amino acids. The chain's CDR3 is CASSPGASVVETQYF. CDR3 nucleotide sequence: TGTGCCAGCAGCCCAGGGGCCTCGGTAGTGGAGACCCAGTACTTC.

This clonotype has ten or more counts. The chain has TRBV20-1 and TRBJ2-7, with unresolved D. The germline V and J ends were trimmed by 0 bases and 2 bases, with 14 bases remaining between them. The CDR3 has 15 residues. Germline-derived CDR1 and CDR2 are DFQATT and SNEGSKA (reference sequence). The CDR3 sequence is CSARDPAGPTYEQYF. The CDR3 DNA is TGCAGTGCTAGAGATCCGGCAGGCCCAACCTACGAGCAGTACTTC.

This clonotype was observed at least ten times. This chain uses TRBV28 with TRBJ1-2; possibly TRBD1 for D (6 bases). Per the germline V gene, CDR1 is MDHEN and CDR2 is SYDVKM. The CDR3 covers 13 residues. V was clipped by 2 bases and J by 8 bases, with 12 bases between them. The CDR3 is CASSLDPGGGYTF. CDR3 coding DNA: TGTGCCAGCAGTTTAGACCCGGGGGGCGGCTACACCTTC.

The chain carries TRBV2 and TRBJ2-7; TRBD1 aligns across 8 bases. The CDR3 runs to 14 residues. V lost 6 bases and J lost 3; bases outside the gene matches: 7. The germline CDR1 and CDR2 sequences are SNHLY and FYNNEI. The CDR3 protein is CASSPTTGVYEQYF. DNA for the CDR3: TGTGCCAGCAGCCCTACGACAGGGGTCTACGAGCAGTACTTC.

The J gene is TRBJ1-2, the V gene TRBV6-2 or TRBV6-3; TRBD1 might be the D (6 bases). Deletions cut 7 bases from V and 7 bases from J, with 13 bases between. The V gene's germline CDR1 is MNHEY and CDR2 SVGEGT. This CDR3 is 12 amino acids long. The CDR3 loop is CASNQGGFGYTF. The CDR3 DNA follows: TGTGCCAGCAATCAAGGGGGATTTGGCTACACCTTC.

Only a few counts were recorded for this clonotype. The genes are TRBV19 and TRBJ1-1; D is undetermined. The germline gives CDR1 LNHDA, CDR2 SQIVND (reference sequence). This CDR3 spans 15 amino acids. The V gene lost 4 bases and the J gene lost 2 bases, with 14 bases spanning the gap. CDR3: CASSRARTGNTEAFF. The CDR3 nucleotides read TGTGCCAGTAGTAGAGCCCGGACGGGAAACACTGAAGCTTTCTTT.